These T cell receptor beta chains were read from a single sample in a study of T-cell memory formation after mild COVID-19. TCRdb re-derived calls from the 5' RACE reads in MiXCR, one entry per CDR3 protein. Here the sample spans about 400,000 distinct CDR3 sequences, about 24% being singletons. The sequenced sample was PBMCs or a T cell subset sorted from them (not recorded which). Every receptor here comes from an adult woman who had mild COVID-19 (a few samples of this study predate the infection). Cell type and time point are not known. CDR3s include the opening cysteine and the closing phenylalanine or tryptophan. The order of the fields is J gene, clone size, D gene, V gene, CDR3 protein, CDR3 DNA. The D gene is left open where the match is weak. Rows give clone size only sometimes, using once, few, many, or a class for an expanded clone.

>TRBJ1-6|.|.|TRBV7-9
CASSGATAYNSPLHF
TGTGCCAGCAGCGGAGCGACGGCCTATAATTCACCCCTCCACTTT
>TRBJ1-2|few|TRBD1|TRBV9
CASSKDRAHEDYGYTF
TGTGCCAGCAGCAAGGACAGGGCTCACGAGGATTATGGCTACACCTTC
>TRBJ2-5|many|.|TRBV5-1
CASSLEHLETQYF
TGCGCCAGCAGCTTGGAACATCTCGAGACCCAGTACTTC
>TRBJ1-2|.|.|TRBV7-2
CASSLRGIGYTF
TGTGCCAGCAGCTTAAGGGGAATAGGCTACACCTTC
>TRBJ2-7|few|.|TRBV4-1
CASSQLNLDYEQYF
TGCGCCAGCAGCCAGCTTAATTTGGACTACGAGCAGTACTTC
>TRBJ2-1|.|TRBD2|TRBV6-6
CASRGLASKEQFF
TGTGCCAGCAGAGGACTAGCCTCTAAGGAGCAGTTCTTC
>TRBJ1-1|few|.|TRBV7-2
CASSLTLPLEAFF
TGTGCCAGCAGCTTAACACTACCCCTTGAAGCTTTCTTT
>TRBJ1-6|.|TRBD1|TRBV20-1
CSAPLSGTDNSPLHF
TGCAGTGCGCCATTATCCGGGACAGATAATTCACCCCTCCACTTT
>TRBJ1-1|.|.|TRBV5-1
CASSLGRYEAFF
TGCGCCAGCAGCTTGGGACGGTACGAAGCTTTCTTT
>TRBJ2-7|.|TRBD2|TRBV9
CASSARTRGIPYEQYF
TGTGCCAGCAGCGCCCGGACTAGAGGGATTCCCTACGAGCAGTACTTC
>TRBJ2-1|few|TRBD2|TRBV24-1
CATSRPGLAMNEQFF
TGTGCCACCAGCAGACCGGGACTAGCGATGAATGAGCAGTTCTTC
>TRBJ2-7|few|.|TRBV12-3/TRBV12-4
CASSSVGDEQYF
TGTGCCAGCAGTTCGGTGGGGGACGAGCAGTACTTC
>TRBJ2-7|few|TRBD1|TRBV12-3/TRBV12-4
CASSSGTGYYF
TGTGCCAGCAGTTCCGGGACAGGGTATTACTTC
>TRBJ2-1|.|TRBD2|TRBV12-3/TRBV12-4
CASSSGLASHVF
TGTGCCAGCAGCTCAGGACTAGCGAGTCATGTCTTC
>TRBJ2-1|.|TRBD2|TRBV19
CASSIGGGASNEQFF
TGTGCCAGTAGTATTGGCGGGGGGGCGTCGAATGAGCAGTTCTTC
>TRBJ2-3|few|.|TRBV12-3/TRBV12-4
CASSVSDTQYF
TGTGCCAGCAGTGTCTCGGATACGCAGTATTTT
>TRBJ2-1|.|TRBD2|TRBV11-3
CASSPGIAGGTYNEQFF
TGTGCCAGCAGCCCCGGGATAGCGGGAGGTACCTACAATGAGCAGTTCTTC
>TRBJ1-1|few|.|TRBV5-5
CASSPEAGEAFF
TGTGCCAGCAGCCCTGAGGCGGGTGAAGCTTTCTTT
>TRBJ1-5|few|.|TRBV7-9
CASSVWSDQPQHF
TGTGCCAGCAGCGTTTGGTCCGATCAGCCCCAGCATTTT
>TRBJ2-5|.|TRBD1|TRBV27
CASSPRQGAVETQYF
TGTGCCAGCAGTCCGCGGCAGGGGGCGGTGGAGACCCAGTACTTC
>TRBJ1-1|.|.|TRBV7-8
CASSYWRGGLRTEAFF
TGTGCCAGCAGTTACTGGCGGGGGGGCTTGAGGACTGAAGCTTTCTTT
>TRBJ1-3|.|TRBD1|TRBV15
CATSRDRGSGNTIYF
TGTGCCACCAGCAGGGACAGGGGCTCTGGAAACACCATATATTTT
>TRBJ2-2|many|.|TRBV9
CASSPGRASGELFF
TGTGCCAGCAGCCCTGGACGTGCATCCGGGGAGCTGTTTTTT
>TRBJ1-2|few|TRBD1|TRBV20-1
CSATVGTALYYGYTF
TGCAGTGCTACCGTGGGGACAGCTTTATACTATGGCTACACCTTC
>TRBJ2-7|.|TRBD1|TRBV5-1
CASSLEGQGWYEQYF
TGCGCCAGCAGCTTGGAAGGACAGGGGTGGTACGAGCAGTACTTC
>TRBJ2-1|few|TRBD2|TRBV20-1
CSARGEGAAGGPAPRTYNEQFF
TGCAGTGCTAGAGGTGAGGGGGCAGCGGGAGGGCCCGCTCCCAGGACCTACAATGAGCAGTTCTTC
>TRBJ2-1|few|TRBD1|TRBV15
CATSLRTGGEQFF
TGTGCCACCAGCCTAAGGACAGGGGGGGAGCAGTTCTTC
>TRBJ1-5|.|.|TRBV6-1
CASTKTGNQPQHF
TGTGCCAGCACTAAGACAGGCAATCAGCCCCAGCATTTT
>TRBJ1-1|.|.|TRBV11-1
CASSLHNEAFF
TGTGCCAGCAGCTTGCATAATGAAGCTTTCTTT
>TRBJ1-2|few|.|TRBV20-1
CSARDSDSPPANYGYTF
TGCAGTGCTAGAGATAGTGACAGCCCCCCAGCTAACTATGGCTACACCTTC
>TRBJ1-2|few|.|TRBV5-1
CASSFHGETYGYTF
TGCGCCAGCAGCTTTCATGGAGAAACTTATGGCTACACCTTC
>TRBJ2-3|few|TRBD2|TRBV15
CATSRDVGTSDPDTQYF
TGTGCCACCAGCAGAGATGTCGGGACTAGCGACCCAGATACGCAGTATTTT
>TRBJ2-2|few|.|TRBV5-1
CASSLGQTQTGELFF
TGCGCCAGCAGCTTGGGACAGACTCAAACCGGGGAGCTGTTTTTT
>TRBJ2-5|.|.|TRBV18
CASSRSETQYF
TGTGCCAGCTCACGGTCAGAGACCCAGTACTTC
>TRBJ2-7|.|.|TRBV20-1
CSSASSKVYEQYF
TGCAGCTCCGCCTCATCTAAGGTCTACGAGCAGTACTTC
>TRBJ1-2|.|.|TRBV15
CATSSRDVGRFGYTF
TGTGCCACCAGCTCCCGGGACGTCGGGCGCTTTGGCTACACCTTC
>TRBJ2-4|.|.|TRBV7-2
CASSLSGPSQGNIQYF
TGTGCCAGCAGCTTATCGGGCCCGTCGCAGGGAAACATTCAGTACTTC
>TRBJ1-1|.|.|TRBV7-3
CASRSGVGGITEAFF
TGTGCCAGCAGATCGGGTGTGGGGGGGATCACTGAAGCTTTCTTT
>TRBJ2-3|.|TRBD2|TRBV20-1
CSAQRSGGRLDTQYF
TGCAGTGCACAACGTTCGGGAGGGCGGTTAGATACGCAGTATTTT
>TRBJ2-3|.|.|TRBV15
CATSRGGTDTQYF
TGTGCCACCAGCAGAGGAGGGACGGATACGCAGTATTTT
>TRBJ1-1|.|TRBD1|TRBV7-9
CASSLAGGDEAFF
TGTGCCAGCAGCTTAGCAGGGGGCGATGAAGCTTTCTTT